The 27 T cell receptor beta chains in this list originate from one sample, sequenced in a study of OX40 agonist ivuxolimab in advanced cancers. Generated by immunoSEQ multiplex PCR, the TCRdb table keeps only in-frame clones and is missing some. The sample holds 50,000 to 65,000 clones, around 90% seen once. Specimen: CD4+ or CD8+ T cells sorted from blood, collected in a trial of the OX40 agonist ivuxolimab. Receptors were obtained from an adult with an advanced solid tumor such as melanoma, head and neck, liver or kidney cancer.

The J gene is TRBJ2-1, the V gene TRBV2; maybe TRBD1 (6 bases). The CDR3 sequence is 16 residues long. Between the trimmed V and J ends, which lost 6 bases and 0 bases, there was a span of 15 bases. Germline values: CDR1 SNHLY, CDR2 FYNNEI. The CDR3 reads CASSADRPSSYNEQFF. The CDR3 coding sequence is TGTGCCAGCAGCGCCGACAGGCCGAGCTCCTACAATGAGCAGTTCTTC.

This clone occurred once. Here the CDR3 reads CSVGLTSGTDTQYF. CDR3 DNA sequence: TGCAGCGTTGGGCTAACTAGCGGGACAGATACGCAGTATTTT. J is TRBJ2-3 and V is TRBV29-1; 9 nucleotides align to TRBD2. This CDR3 has 14 amino acids. Germline loops: CDR1 SQVTM, CDR2 ANQGSEA. The ends lost 4 bases at V and 3 bases at J; junction bases unmatched: 5.

This clone has a single count. This sequence joins TRBV7-9 and TRBJ2-3, with D perhaps given as TRBD1 or TRBD2 (6 bases each). Per germline, CDR1 SEHNR and CDR2 FQNEAQ (reference sequence). CDR3 length: 15 amino acids. V was clipped by 5 bases and J by 0 bases, with 12 bases between them. For the CDR3, the DNA is TGTGCCAGCAGCCCCTCGGGGGCGAGCACAGATACGCAGTATTTT. This encodes CASSPSGASTDTQYF.

The CDR3 here is CASSVGARGQTYEQYF. The CDR3 coding sequence is TGTGCCAGCAGCGTAGGCGCCAGGGGGCAAACCTACGAGCAGTACTTC. The V call is TRBV9, the J call TRBJ2-7, with TRBD1 matching over 8 bases. The CDR3 extends over 16 amino acids. Trimming at V came to 0 bases and at J to 2 bases, leaving 7 bases not matched to a gene. CDR1 is SGDLS, CDR2 YYNGEE, per germline.

This chain joins TRBV5-5 and TRBJ1-2; TRBD1 matches at 9 bases. After removal of 4 bases from V and 4 bases from J, the junction contained 11 bases not matched to a gene. This CDR3 is built from 16 residues. The germline CDR1 and CDR2 sequences are SGHKS and YYEKEE (reference sequence). CDR3 in amino acids: CASSPSTDRGGYGYTF. The CDR3 coding sequence is TGTGCCAGCAGCCCTAGTACTGACAGGGGGGGCTATGGCTACACCTTC.

The genes are TRBV28 and TRBJ1-2; D may be TRBD1 (5 bases). The V gene's germline CDR1 is MDHEN and CDR2 SYDVKM. Trimming stripped 4 bases from V and 3 bases from J, with 12 bases between. The CDR3 is made up of 14 amino acids. Written as DNA, the CDR3 is TGTGCCAGCAGTTCTTCCGGGACTGACTATGGCTACACCTTC. Protein product: CASSSSGTDYGYTF.

This sequence joins TRBV12-5 and TRBJ2-3; maybe TRBD1 (5 bases). The CDR3 covers 15 residues. Trimming cost V 2 bases and J 1 base, with 10 bases left between them. Germline CDR1 is LGHNT and CDR2 is FRNRAP. The CDR3 nucleotides are TGTGCTAGTGGTTTGCAAGGGGCGGGCACAGATACGCAGTATTTT. It is translated as CASGLQGAGTDTQYF.

This clone came up once. J is TRBJ2-2 and V is TRBV5-6; possible D gene TRBD2, 5 bases. Germline CDR1 is SGHDT and CDR2 is YYEEEE. This CDR3 is 15 amino acids long. V lost 4 bases and J 1 base, leaving 11 bases between the germline ends. CDR3 in amino acids: CASSPQAGNTGELFF. The CDR3 DNA sequence: TGTGCCAGCAGCCCCCAGGCGGGGAACACCGGGGAGCTGTTTTTT.

The chain combines TRBV5-1 with TRBJ2-6, with 10 bases lining up with TRBD1. J was trimmed by 1 base and V by 7 bases; bases with no gene match: 11. Germline CDR1 reads SGHRS; CDR2 reads YFSETQ. The CDR3 is 18 residues long. The CDR3: CASGARDRGLSGANVLTF. The DNA for the CDR3 is TGCGCCAGCGGGGCCCGGGACAGGGGTCTATCTGGGGCCAACGTCCTGACTTTC.

The rearrangement uses TRBV4-1 and TRBJ1-4; D call uncertain. Between the trimmed V and J ends, which lost 2 bases and 0 bases, there was a span of 4 bases. This CDR3 has 14 residues. Germline values: CDR1 MGHRA, CDR2 YSYEKL. The CDR3 reads CASSQLATNEKLFF. CDR3 nucleotides: TGCGCCAGCAGCCAACTGGCAACTAATGAAAAACTGTTTTTT.

This clone has just a few counts. The genes are TRBV4-1 and TRBJ2-1; 11 bases map to TRBD1. The CDR3 runs to 18 residues. V was pared by 2 bases and J by 5 bases, with 11 bases of the junction left unmatched. The V gene's germline CDR1 is MGHRA and CDR2 YSYEKL. The CDR3 protein is CASSQPFPGTGGDNEQFF. The CDR3 nucleotides read TGCGCCAGCAGCCAACCATTTCCCGGGACAGGGGGGGACAATGAGCAGTTCTTC.

The chain links TRBV19 to TRBJ2-5; D gene unclear. Deletions cut 4 bases from V and 0 bases from J, with 9 bases between. The germline gives CDR1 LNHDA, CDR2 SQIVND (reference sequence). The CDR3 is made up of 14 amino acids. This CDR3 is CASSRQANQETQYF. The DNA for the CDR3 is TGTGCCAGTAGTAGGCAGGCAAACCAAGAGACCCAGTACTTC.

The genes are TRBV30 and TRBJ2-7, with 8 nucleotides matching TRBD2. The CDR3 is 13 amino acids. With 0 bases clipped from V and 4 bases from J, the junction kept 2 bases outside the gene matches. Germline CDR1 GTSNPN, CDR2 SVGIG (reference sequence). This CDR3 reads CAWSVGGGYEQYF. The DNA for the CDR3 is TGTGCCTGGAGTGTCGGGGGGGGGTACGAGCAGTACTTC.

V gene TRBV30 combines with J gene TRBJ2-1; TRBD2 matches at 9 bases. V lost 7 bases to trimming and J lost 9 bases; unmatched junction nucleotides: 13. Germline CDR1 reads GTSNPN; CDR2 reads SVGIG (reference sequence). This CDR3 has 14 amino acids. The CDR3 coding sequence is TGTGCCTTTAGCGGGAGAGATGGGGTAGGTGAGCAGTTCTTC. Amino acids: CAFSGRDGVGEQFF.

The CDR3 loop is CASSLGRGTEAFF. The CDR3, as DNA: TGCGCCAGCAGCTTGGGTAGGGGGACTGAAGCTTTCTTT. V usage is TRBV5-1 and J usage is TRBJ1-1; the D gene is possibly TRBD1 (6 bases). V lost 0 bases, J lost 5 bases, and 8 bases lay in between. Germline V gene lookup returns CDR1 SGHRS and CDR2 YFSETQ. The length of the CDR3 is 13 residues.

This clone was recorded only once. At the DNA level, this CDR3 is encoded by other sequences in the same sample as well. The chain joins TRBV30 to TRBJ1-1, with 8 positions matching TRBD1. The CDR3 length is 14 residues. V lost 1 base, J lost 9 bases, and 10 bases stayed unmatched. From germline, CDR1 is GTSNPN and CDR2 SVGIG (reference sequence). CDR3 sequence reads: CAWSGPGGLVKAFF. CDR3 DNA: TGTGCCTGGAGTGGGCCAGGGGGCCTGGTTAAAGCTTTCTTT.

CDR3 region: CASSPTGTSRNTGELFF. In DNA, the CDR3 is TGTGCCAGCTCACCAACGGGGACTAGCCGGAACACCGGGGAGCTGTTTTTT. The J gene is TRBJ2-2, the V gene TRBV18; 9 bases agree with TRBD2. The CDR3 sequence is 17 residues long. Germline CDR1 KGHSH, CDR2 LQKENI. V shed 2 bases and J 1 base; nucleotides not matched to a gene: 5.

CDR3 DNA: TGTGCCAGCAGCAAATTGTGTATTTCTGGAAACACCATATATTTT. This gives the protein CASSKLCISGNTIYF. The chain joins TRBV21-1 to TRBJ1-3. TRBV21-1 counts as a pseudogene. This CDR3 contains 15 residues.

This clone was observed once. The chain joins TRBV30 to TRBJ2-7, with 7 bases matching TRBD1. This CDR3 is 12 amino acids long. The germline V gene has CDR1 GTSNPN and CDR2 SVGIG (reference sequence). V shed 3 bases and J 6 bases; nucleotides not matched to a gene: 5. The CDR3 sequence: CAWRVHRGEQYF. For the CDR3, the DNA is TGTGCCTGGAGAGTGCACAGGGGCGAGCAGTACTTC.

This clone was seen a handful of times. The chain carries TRBV19 and TRBJ2-1; no clear D. V was shortened by 2 bases and J by 4 bases, with 9 bases between the two germline ends. CDR1 is LNHDA, CDR2 SQIVND, per germline (reference sequence). The CDR3 runs 14 residues. In DNA form, the CDR3 reads TGTGCCAGTAGTATAACCTCCGGATACAATGAGCAGTTCTTC. Encoded protein: CASSITSGYNEQFF. Together with reference TRBV19 and TRBJ2-1, the CDR3 gives the full variable domain: DGGITQSPKYLFRKEGQNVTLSCEQNLNHDAMYWYRQDPGQGLRLIYYSQIVNDFQKGDIAEGYSVSREKKESFPLTVTSAQKNPTAFYLCASSITSGYNEQFFGPGTRLTVL.

This clone was observed a few times. This chain links TRBV4-1 with TRBJ1-1; D might be TRBD1 (6 bases). The length of the CDR3 is 15 residues. Germline V gene lookup returns CDR1 MGHRA and CDR2 YSYEKL. Trimming took off 4 bases at V and 0 bases at J, with 12 bases between the two ends. CDR3 bases: TGCGCCAGCAGCCTACGAGGGGGGATGAACACTGAAGCTTTCTTT. This codes for CASSLRGGMNTEAFF.

The chain recombines TRBV11-3 with TRBJ2-1; 7 bases align to TRBD2. Trimming at V came to 4 bases and at J to 0 bases, leaving 9 bases not matched to a gene. Germline values: CDR1 SGHNT, CDR2 YENEEA. The CDR3 contains 17 residues. The DNA of the CDR3 is TGTGCCAGCAGCTCTACACTAGCGCCAAGCTCCTACAATGAGCAGTTCTTC. Amino acid sequence: CASSSTLAPSSYNEQFF.

V gene TRBV28 combines with J gene TRBJ1-4; D is uncertain. Trimming stripped 6 bases from V and 4 bases from J, with 12 bases between. This CDR3 contains 14 residues. CDR1 is MDHEN, CDR2 SYDVKM, per germline. This CDR3 reads CASSRRRGNEKLFF. The CDR3 region has the DNA TGTGCCAGCAGCAGACGGCGCGGTAATGAAAAACTGTTTTTT. The whole variable domain, remainder taken from reference TRBV28 and TRBJ1-4, is DVKVTQSSRYLVKRTGEKVFLECVQDMDHENMFWYRQDPGLGLRLIYFSYDVKMKEKGDIPEGYSVSREKKERFSLILESASTNQTSMYLCASSRRRGNEKLFFGSGTQLSVL.

This clone was detected only a few times. This chain connects TRBV11-3 to TRBJ2-2, with TRBD1 matching 9 bases. The V gene's germline CDR1 is SGHNT and CDR2 YENEEA. The CDR3 sequence is 15 residues long. The J segment lost 4 bases and the V segment lost 6 bases, leaving 6 bases of the junction unmatched. DNA of the CDR3: TGTGCCAGCAGTCGAACAGGGGGCGTCACCGGGGAGCTGTTTTTT. Translated, it gives CASSRTGGVTGELFF.

The chain recombines TRBV7-8 with TRBJ1-1; D may be TRBD1 (5 bases). The CDR3 consists of 13 residues. The V end lost 5 bases, the J end lost 7 bases, and 14 bases lay between the germline ends. The germline gives CDR1 SGHVS, CDR2 FQNEAQ. The CDR3 DNA is TGTGCCAGCAGCCTGACCGTGCAGGGTGAAGCTTTCTTT. Protein: CASSLTVQGEAFF.

J is TRBJ2-1 and V is TRBV7-3; a possible D gene is TRBD2 (5 bases). The CDR3 covers 15 residues. Germline lookup yields CDR1 SGHTA and CDR2 FQGTGA. V was pared by 4 bases and J by 3 bases, with 13 bases between. The CDR3 DNA follows: TGTGCCAGCAGCTCCGCAGGAGGCTTCTACAATGAGCAGTTCTTC. Its translation is CASSSAGGFYNEQFF.

CDR3 sequence: CASGLGRTSTDTQYF. In DNA, the CDR3 is TGTGCTAGTGGTTTAGGCCGGACTAGCACAGATACGCAGTATTTT. V is TRBV12-5 and J is TRBJ2-3; TRBD2 might be the D (5 bases). The CDR3 length is 15 residues. V was cut by 3 bases and J by 0 bases, with 10 bases left in between. CDR1 is LGHNT, CDR2 FRNRAP, per germline.